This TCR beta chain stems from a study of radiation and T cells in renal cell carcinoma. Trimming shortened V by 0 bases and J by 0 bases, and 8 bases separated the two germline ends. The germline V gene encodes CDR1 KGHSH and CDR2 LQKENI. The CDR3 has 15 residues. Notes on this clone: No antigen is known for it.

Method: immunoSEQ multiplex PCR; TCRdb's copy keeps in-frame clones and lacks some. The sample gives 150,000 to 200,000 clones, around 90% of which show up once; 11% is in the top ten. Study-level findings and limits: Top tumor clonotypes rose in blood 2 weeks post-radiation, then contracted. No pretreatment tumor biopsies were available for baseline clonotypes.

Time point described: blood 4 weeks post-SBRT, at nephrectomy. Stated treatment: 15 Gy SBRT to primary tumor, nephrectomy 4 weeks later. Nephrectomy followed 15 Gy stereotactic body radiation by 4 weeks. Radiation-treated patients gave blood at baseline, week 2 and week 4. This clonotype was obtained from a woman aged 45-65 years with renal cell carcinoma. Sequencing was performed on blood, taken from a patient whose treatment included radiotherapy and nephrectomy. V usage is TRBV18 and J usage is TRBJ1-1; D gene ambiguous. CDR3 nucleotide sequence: TGTGCCAGCTCACCACCGTTGGGGATGAACACTGAAGCTTTCTTT. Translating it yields CASSPPLGMNTEAFF.